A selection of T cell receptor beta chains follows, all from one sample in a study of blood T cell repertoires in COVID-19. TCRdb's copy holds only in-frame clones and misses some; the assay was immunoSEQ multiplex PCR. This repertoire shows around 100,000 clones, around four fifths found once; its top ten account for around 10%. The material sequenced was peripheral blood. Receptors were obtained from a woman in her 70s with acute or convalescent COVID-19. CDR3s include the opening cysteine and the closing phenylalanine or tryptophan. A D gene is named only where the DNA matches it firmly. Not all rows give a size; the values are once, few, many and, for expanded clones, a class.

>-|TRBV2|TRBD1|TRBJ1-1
CATDRDRYTEAFF
TGTGCCACCGACCGGGACAGGTACACTGAAGCTTTCTTT
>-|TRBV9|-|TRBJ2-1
CASSFTGTPYNEQFF
TGTGCCAGCAGCTTCACCGGGACACCTTACAATGAGCAGTTCTTC
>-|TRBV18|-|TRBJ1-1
CASSPQGRDTEAFF
TGTGCCAGCTCTCCTCAGGGGCGGGACACTGAAGCTTTCTTT
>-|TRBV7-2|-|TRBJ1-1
CASSTGGVAEAFF
TGTGCCAGCAGCACCGGGGGGGTTGCTGAAGCTTTCTTT
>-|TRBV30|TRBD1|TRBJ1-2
CAWALFSRGPYGYTF
TGTGCCTGGGCCCTATTTAGCAGGGGGCCCTATGGCTACACCTTC
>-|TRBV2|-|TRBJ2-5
CASEDTWDETQYF
TGTGCCAGCGAGGACACGTGGGATGAGACCCAGTACTTC
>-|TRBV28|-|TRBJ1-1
CASSMGGVNTEAFF
TGTGCCAGCAGTATGGGGGGGGTGAACACTGAAGCTTTCTTT
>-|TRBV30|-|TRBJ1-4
CAGGTNDEKLFF
TGTGCCGGCGGGACTAACGACGAAAAACTGTTTTTT
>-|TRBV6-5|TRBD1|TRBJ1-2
CASSSGQGYGYTF
TGTGCCAGCAGTTCCGGACAGGGGTATGGCTACACCTTC
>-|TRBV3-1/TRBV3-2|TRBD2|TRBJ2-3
CASSLWSGGAGDTQYF
TGTGCCAGCAGCCTATGGAGCGGGGGGGCAGGGGATACGCAGTATTTT
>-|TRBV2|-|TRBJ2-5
CASSWTYQETQYF
TGTGCCAGCAGTTGGACATACCAAGAGACCCAGTACTTC
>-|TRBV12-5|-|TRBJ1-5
CASGLDRDSNQPQHF
TGTGCTAGTGGTTTGGACCGAGATAGCAATCAGCCCCAGCATTTT
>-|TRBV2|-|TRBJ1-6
CASRPREFYNSPLHF
TGTGCCAGCAGGCCCCGAGAGTTCTATAATTCACCCCTCCACTTT
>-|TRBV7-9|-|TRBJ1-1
CASSLGSGLNTEAFF
TGTGCCAGCAGCTTAGGGTCAGGGCTGAACACTGAAGCTTTCTTT
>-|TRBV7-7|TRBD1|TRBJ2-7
CASSNSPGQGVYEQYF
TGTGCCAGCAGCAATTCTCCGGGACAGGGAGTGTACGAGCAGTACTTC
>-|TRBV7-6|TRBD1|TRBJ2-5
CASSLTGSETQYF
TGTGCCAGCAGCTTGACAGGGTCAGAGACCCAGTACTTC
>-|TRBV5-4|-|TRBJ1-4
CASSLAGGEKLFF
TGTGCCAGCAGCTTAGCGGGAGGCGAAAAACTGTTTTTT
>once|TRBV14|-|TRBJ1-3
CASSREKGNTIYF
TGTGCCAGCAGCCGCGAAAAGGGAAACACCATATATTTT
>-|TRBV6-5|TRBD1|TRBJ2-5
CASSYCGTGGEETQYF
TGTGCCAGCAGTTACTGTGGGACAGGGGGTGAAGAGACCCAGTACTTC
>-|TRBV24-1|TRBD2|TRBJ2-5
CATSDFSGGASYF
TGTGCCACCAGTGATTTCAGCGGGGGGGCCTCGTACTTC
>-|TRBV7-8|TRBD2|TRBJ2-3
CASSSSGGSTDTQYF
TGTGCCAGCAGCTCAAGCGGGGGGAGCACAGATACGCAGTATTTT
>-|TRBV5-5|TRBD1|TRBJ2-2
CASSAQGANTGELFF
TGTGCCAGCAGTGCCCAGGGGGCGAACACCGGGGAGCTGTTTTTT
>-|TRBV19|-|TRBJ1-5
CASSIGHLGPQHF
TGTGCCAGTAGTATAGGACACCTTGGGCCCCAGCATTTT
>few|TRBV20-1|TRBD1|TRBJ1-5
CSASDGQGIQPQHF
TGCAGTGCTAGTGACGGACAGGGGATTCAGCCCCAGCATTTT
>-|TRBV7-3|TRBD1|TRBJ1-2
CASSLRQGAWDGYTF
TGTGCCAGCAGCTTAAGACAGGGGGCTTGGGATGGCTACACCTTC
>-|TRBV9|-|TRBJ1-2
CASSVGHIPNYGYTF
TGTGCCAGCAGCGTTGGACATATCCCGAACTATGGCTACACCTTC
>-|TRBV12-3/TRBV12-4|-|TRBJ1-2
CASSRGYGYTF
TGTGCCAGCAGTCGAGGGTATGGCTACACCTTC